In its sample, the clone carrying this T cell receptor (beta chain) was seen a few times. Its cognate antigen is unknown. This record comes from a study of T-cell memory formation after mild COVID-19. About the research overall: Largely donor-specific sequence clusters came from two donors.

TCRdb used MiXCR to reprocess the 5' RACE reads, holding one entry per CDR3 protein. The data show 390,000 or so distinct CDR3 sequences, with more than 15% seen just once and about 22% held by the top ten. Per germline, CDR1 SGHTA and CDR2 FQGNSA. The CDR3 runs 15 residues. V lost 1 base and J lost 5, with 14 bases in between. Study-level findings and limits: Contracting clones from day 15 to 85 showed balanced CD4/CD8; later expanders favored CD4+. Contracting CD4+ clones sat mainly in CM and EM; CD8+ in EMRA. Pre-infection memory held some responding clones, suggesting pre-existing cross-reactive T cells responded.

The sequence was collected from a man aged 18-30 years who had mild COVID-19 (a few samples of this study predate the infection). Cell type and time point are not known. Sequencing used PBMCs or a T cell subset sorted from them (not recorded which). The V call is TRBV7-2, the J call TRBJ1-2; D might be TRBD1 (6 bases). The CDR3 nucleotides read TGTGCCAGCAGCTTAGTAGCGGGGGGCGCATATGGCTACACCTTC. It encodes CASSLVAGGAYGYTF.